Listed below are T cell receptor beta chains from one sample, sequenced in a study of tumor-infiltrating lymphocytes in oesophageal squamous cell carcinoma. From the PCR reads, TCRdb called clonotypes with MiXCR, one entry per CDR3 protein. The table lists approximately 20,000 distinct CDR3 sequences, around 41% of them singletons. Input material: esophageal tumor tissue. All receptors derive from a male donor with esophageal squamous cell carcinoma. Each CDR3 is given with its conserved first and last residue. Each record gives: J gene, V gene, CDR3 protein.

TRBJ2-1	TRBV7-2	CASSLEGSYNEQFF
TRBJ2-4	TRBV7-8	CASSSKTSGGPDTQYF
TRBJ1-1	TRBV11-3	CASSLGERTEAFF
TRBJ2-5	TRBV12-3/TRBV12-4	CASSLNSGGQETQYF
TRBJ2-3	TRBV2	CASRRTGQNTDTQYF
NA	TRBV5-8	CASSFPTAGGYNEQFF
NA	TRBV7-4	CASSSDTWGRNEQFF
TRBJ1-2	TRBV7-9	CASSSDHYGYTF
TRBJ2-7	TRBV6-6	CASSYLAAGLAAYEQYF
NA	TRBV7-3	CASILGREKVGEQYF
TRBJ1-4	TRBV7-8	CASSLNREEKLFF
NA	TRBV6-6	CASLEPGQGTYEQYF
NA	TRBV10-3	CAIRLDGTGNEQYF